A selection of T cell receptor beta chains follows, all from one sample in a study of blood T cell repertoires in COVID-19. The repertoire was sequenced with immunoSEQ multiplex PCR; TCRdb's copy has only in-frame clones and lacks some. The sample lists 200,000 to 250,000 clones, approximately 86% seen once, with 1.2% to 1.5% in the top ten. The sample comprised peripheral blood. These receptor sequences come from an elderly man with acute or convalescent COVID-19. CDR3s include the opening cysteine and the closing phenylalanine or tryptophan. The D gene is left open where the match is weak. Size tells how often a clone was seen (once, few, many) or the class of an expanded clone, and some rows leave it out.

D: -; J: TRBJ2-3; size: -; V: TRBV9; DNA: TGTGCCAGCAGCACCCCGGGGGCAGATACGCAGTATTTT; CDR3: CASSTPGADTQYF
D: TRBD1; J: TRBJ2-3; size: -; V: TRBV5-8; DNA: TGTGCCAGCAGCTTGCACAGGGGGAGTACAGATACGCAGTATTTT; CDR3: CASSLHRGSTDTQYF
D: TRBD1; J: TRBJ2-1; size: -; V: TRBV5-1; DNA: TGCGCCAGCAGATCGACAGGGGCCTACAATGAGCAGTTCTTC; CDR3: CASRSTGAYNEQFF
D: TRBD2; J: TRBJ2-5; size: -; V: TRBV7-3; DNA: TGTGCCAGCAGCCCGACTAGCGGGAGATACCAAGAGACCCAGTACTTC; CDR3: CASSPTSGRYQETQYF
D: -; J: TRBJ1-6; size: once; V: TRBV12-3/TRBV12-4; DNA: TGTGCCAGCAAACAGTCTATTGATTCACCCCTCCACTTT; CDR3: CASKQSIDSPLHF
D: TRBD1; J: TRBJ2-7; size: few; V: TRBV7-3; DNA: TGTGCCAGCAGCTTAGGACAGGGGGGCGAGCAGTACTTC; CDR3: CASSLGQGGEQYF
D: -; J: TRBJ1-1; size: -; V: TRBV19; DNA: TGTGCCAGTAGCCTGTCTTGGACAGCCAACACTGAAGCTTTCTTT; CDR3: CASSLSWTANTEAFF
D: TRBD1; J: TRBJ2-5; size: -; V: TRBV7-9; DNA: TGTGCCAGCAGCAGGGGGACAGGGATTGTCGGAGAGACCCAGTACTTC; CDR3: CASSRGTGIVGETQYF
D: -; J: TRBJ1-1; size: -; V: TRBV28; DNA: TGTGCCAGCAGTCTCCCCTCGCTAGGGGGGGGCACTGAAGCTTTCTTT; CDR3: CASSLPSLGGGTEAFF
D: TRBD1; J: TRBJ1-2; size: -; V: TRBV7-2; DNA: TGTGCCAGCAGCGACCGACAGGGGCGCGGCTACACCTTC; CDR3: CASSDRQGRGYTF
D: -; J: TRBJ1-5; size: -; V: TRBV3-1/TRBV3-2; DNA: TGTGCCAGCAGCCAAGACAGTTTCAATCAGCCCCAGCATTTT; CDR3: CASSQDSFNQPQHF
D: -; J: TRBJ1-1; size: -; V: TRBV3-1/TRBV3-2; DNA: TGTGCCAGCAGCCAAGATCCCACTGGCACTGAAGCTTTCTTT; CDR3: CASSQDPTGTEAFF
D: -; J: TRBJ2-5; size: -; V: TRBV28; DNA: TGTGCCAGCAGTTTATGGGGGGCCGCAGAGACCCAGTACTTC; CDR3: CASSLWGAAETQYF
D: -; J: TRBJ2-3; size: -; V: TRBV27; DNA: TGTGCCAGCAGTCCACGGATCACAGGGTTTGGTACGCAGTATTTT; CDR3: CASSPRITGFGTQYF
D: -; J: TRBJ1-1; size: few; V: TRBV18; DNA: TGTGCCAGCTCACCAACGGGACAGAACACTGAAGCTTTCTTT; CDR3: CASSPTGQNTEAFF
D: -; J: TRBJ2-7; size: -; V: TRBV12-3/TRBV12-4; DNA: TGTGCCAGCAGCCCCCCCGGGTCCTACGAGCAGTACTTC; CDR3: CASSPPGSYEQYF
D: -; J: TRBJ1-1; size: -; V: TRBV14; DNA: TGTGCCAGCAGCCTACAGGGTTACACTGAAGCTTTCTTT; CDR3: CASSLQGYTEAFF
D: -; J: TRBJ2-1; size: -; V: TRBV6-5; DNA: TGTGCCAGCAGTTGGACAAACAATGAGCAGTTCTTC; CDR3: CASSWTNNEQFF
D: TRBD1; J: TRBJ2-2; size: -; V: TRBV9; DNA: TGTGCCAGCAGCTCGCGACAGGGTATGTCGAACACCGGGGAGCTGTTTTTT; CDR3: CASSSRQGMSNTGELFF
D: TRBD1; J: TRBJ2-1; size: -; V: TRBV24-1; DNA: TGTGCCACCCAAGGACAGGGGTCCTACAATGAGCAGTTCTTC; CDR3: CATQGQGSYNEQFF
D: TRBD1; J: TRBJ1-4; size: -; V: TRBV18; DNA: TGTGCCAGCTCACCCGACAGGGTAGAAGAAAAACTGTTTTTT; CDR3: CASSPDRVEEKLFF
D: -; J: TRBJ1-1; size: -; V: TRBV7-2; DNA: TGTGCCAGCAGCTTACAGGGAGGAGGCACTGAAGCTTTCTTT; CDR3: CASSLQGGGTEAFF
D: TRBD1; J: TRBJ2-3; size: once; V: TRBV7-3; DNA: TGTGCCAGCAGCTTTCCGTCAGGGGGTGAGGGAACGCAGTATTTT; CDR3: CASSFPSGGEGTQYF
D: -; J: TRBJ2-3; size: -; V: TRBV6-5; DNA: TGTGCCAGCAGATCGGGACTCGGCACAGATACGCAGTATTTT; CDR3: CASRSGLGTDTQYF
D: -; J: TRBJ2-3; size: -; V: TRBV15; DNA: TGTGCCACCAGCAGAGATATGGGGCGTAGCACAGATACGCAGTATTTT; CDR3: CATSRDMGRSTDTQYF
D: -; J: TRBJ1-5; size: -; V: TRBV21-1; DNA: TGTGCCAGCAGCAAAGGGGACAGGGAAAATCAGCCCCAGCATTTT; CDR3: CASSKGDRENQPQHF
D: TRBD1; J: TRBJ2-7; size: once; V: TRBV5-1; DNA: TGCGCCAGCAGCTCGGGACAGGGAGGAGACGAGCAGTACTTC; CDR3: CASSSGQGGDEQYF
D: -; J: TRBJ2-2; size: -; V: TRBV5-1; DNA: TGCGCCAGCAGCTTGGGTCTCACCGGGGAGCTGTTTTTT; CDR3: CASSLGLTGELFF
D: -; J: TRBJ1-6; size: -; V: TRBV28; DNA: TGTGCCAGCAGTACCCCTCGGGGGAATTCACCCCTCCACTTT; CDR3: CASSTPRGNSPLHF
D: TRBD2; J: TRBJ2-7; size: -; V: TRBV7-2; DNA: TGTGCCAGCACCCCGCAAGCGGGAGCCTACGAGCAGTACTTC; CDR3: CASTPQAGAYEQYF
D: -; J: TRBJ1-2; size: -; V: TRBV2; DNA: TGTGCCAGCAGTTCCCAGGGCTCCTATGGCTACACCTTC; CDR3: CASSSQGSYGYTF
D: -; J: TRBJ2-1; size: -; V: TRBV6-2/TRBV6-3; DNA: TGTGCCAGCAGTCGCGCGGGGATCAGATACAATGAGCAGTTCTTC; CDR3: CASSRAGIRYNEQFF
D: TRBD1; J: TRBJ2-2; size: once; V: TRBV6-6; DNA: TGTGCCAGCAGTCTTCGGGACAGGGCGACCGGGGAGCTGTTTTTT; CDR3: CASSLRDRATGELFF
D: -; J: TRBJ1-1; size: -; V: TRBV28; DNA: TGTGCCAGCAGGTCAGGGTCGAACACTGAAGCTTTCTTT; CDR3: CASRSGSNTEAFF
D: -; J: TRBJ1-5; size: -; V: TRBV21-1; DNA: TGTGCCAGCAGCCCTCGACGGGGGAGCAATCAGCCCCAGCATTTT; CDR3: CASSPRRGSNQPQHF
D: -; J: TRBJ2-1; size: -; V: TRBV5-1; DNA: TGCGCCAGCAGCTTGCCCTCCAATGAGCAGTTCTTC; CDR3: CASSLPSNEQFF
D: -; J: TRBJ2-2; size: -; V: TRBV6-4; DNA: TGTGCCAGCAGTCCCTCGGAGGGCACCGGGGAGCTGTTTTTT; CDR3: CASSPSEGTGELFF
D: TRBD1; J: TRBJ2-1; size: -; V: TRBV10-3; DNA: TGTGCCATCAGTGACCTGACAGGGGTATCCTACAATGAGCAGTTCTTC; CDR3: CAISDLTGVSYNEQFF
D: TRBD2; J: TRBJ2-1; size: few; V: TRBV5-6; DNA: TGTGCCAGCAAGCCGGGAGGGGGTTACAATGAGCAGTTCTTC; CDR3: CASKPGGGYNEQFF
D: TRBD1; J: TRBJ2-1; size: -; V: TRBV19; DNA: TGTGCCAGTAGTATAGAACAGGGGGCCTACAATGAGCAGTTCTTC; CDR3: CASSIEQGAYNEQFF
D: -; J: TRBJ2-2; size: -; V: TRBV7-6; DNA: TGTGCCAGCAGCTTATCCGGTTTAGGGGTACCCGGGGAGCTGTTTTTT; CDR3: CASSLSGLGVPGELFF
D: TRBD1; J: TRBJ1-5; size: -; V: TRBV5-6; DNA: TGTGCCAGCAGCTTAAGGGACAGGGTGGGTCAGCCCCAGCATTTT; CDR3: CASSLRDRVGQPQHF